The 21 T cell receptor beta chains below come from one sample, sequenced in a study of blood T cell repertoires in COVID-19. The table came from immunoSEQ multiplex PCR; TCRdb's copy has only in-frame clones and leaves some out. The table has about 190,000 clones, almost 90% seen once. Source material: peripheral blood. These TCRs come from a man younger than 30 with active or convalescent COVID-19.

The chain uses TRBV12-5 and TRBJ2-2; TRBD1 is a possible D gene (6 bases). This CDR3 spans 17 amino acids. The germline gives CDR1 LGHNT, CDR2 FRNRAP. The V end was cut by 2 bases, the J end by 3 bases, with 16 bases between. CDR3 region: CASGLPNFTGHTGELFF. The CDR3 DNA is TGTGCTAGTGGTTTGCCCAATTTCACAGGGCACACCGGGGAGCTGTTTTTT.

The chain has TRBV6-5 and TRBJ2-1; 7 nucleotides align to TRBD2. Germline V lookup: CDR1 MNHEY, CDR2 SVGAGI. This CDR3 is built from 13 residues. After removal of 8 bases from V and 8 bases from J, the junction contained 9 bases not matched to a gene. In nucleotides, the CDR3 is TGTGCCAGCGTTGCGGGAGCGGCCGATGAGCAGTTCTTC. This sequence encodes CASVAGAADEQFF.

CDR3 residues: CASSPGTSRSTGELFF. DNA for the CDR3: TGTGCCAGTAGTCCCGGGACTAGCCGGAGCACCGGGGAGCTGTTTTTT. The V and J genes are TRBV19 and TRBJ2-2; the match to TRBD2 covers 9 bases. Germline V gene sequence: CDR1 LNHDA, CDR2 SQIVND (reference sequence). This CDR3 region has 16 residues. V trimming: 5 bases; J trimming: 4 bases; junction bases outside the gene matches: 8.

The chain employs TRBV6-1 and TRBJ1-5, with 7 positions matching TRBD1. Germline CDR1 is MNHNS and CDR2 is SASEGT. This CDR3 has 16 residues. J was trimmed by 4 bases and V by 1 base; bases with no gene match: 7. DNA of the CDR3: TGTGCCAGCAGTGAAGGGGTAGGGGGCGGAAATCAGCCCCAGCATTTT. Protein sequence: CASSEGVGGGNQPQHF.

The chain couples TRBV6-5 to TRBJ1-1, with TRBD1 identical over 8 bases. Germline V gene data show CDR1 as MNHEY and CDR2 as SVGAGI. The V and J ends lost 5 bases and 3 bases, in that order; junction bases with no gene match: 8. CDR3 length: 15 residues. DNA for the CDR3: TGTGCCAGCAGTCCCAGGACAGGGAGGTACACTGAAGCTTTCTTT. Its translation is CASSPRTGRYTEAFF.

The rearrangement joins TRBV24-1 to TRBJ1-5, with 11 bases lining up with TRBD1. The V segment lost 3 bases and the J segment 6 bases; nucleotides outside the gene matches: 3. From germline, CDR1 is KGHDR and CDR2 SFDVKD. The CDR3 totals 15 residues. The CDR3 DNA is TGTGCCACCAGTGATCCCGGACAGGGGGCTCAGCCCCAGCATTTT. The encoded protein is CATSDPGQGAQPQHF.

The chain has TRBV5-5 and TRBJ1-2; 12 positions match TRBD1. V lost 5 bases to trimming and J lost 7 bases; unmatched junction nucleotides: 9. Per germline, CDR1 SGHKS and CDR2 YYEKEE (reference sequence). The CDR3 is 15 amino acids. CDR3 sequence reads: CASSSDVGQGAGYTF. In DNA form, the CDR3 reads TGTGCCAGCAGTTCAGATGTGGGACAGGGGGCTGGCTACACCTTC. The variable domain in full, with the rest retrieved from reference TRBV5-5 and TRBJ1-2, is DAGVTQSPTHLIKTRGQQVTLRCSPISGHKSVSWYQQVLGQGPQFIFQYYEKEERGRGNFPDRFSARQFPNYSSELNVNALLLGDSALYLCASSSDVGQGAGYTFGSGTRLTVV.

The chain recombines TRBV11-2 with TRBJ2-7; tentative D call: TRBD1 (6 bases). Germline-derived CDR1 and CDR2 are SGHAT and FQNNGV. The CDR3 contains 13 residues. V was cut by 5 bases and J by 5 bases, with 13 bases left in between. CDR3 in amino acids: CASSLRGRNEQYF. CDR3 sequence (DNA): TGTGCCAGCAGCCTCAGGGGAAGGAACGAGCAGTACTTC.

This chain joins TRBV4-3 and TRBJ1-6; D not resolved. The CDR3 sequence is 13 residues long. The V gene lost 1 base and the J gene lost 9 bases, with 7 bases spanning the gap. CDR1 is LGHNA and CDR2 is YSLEER in the germline V gene. In DNA, the CDR3 is TGCGCCAGCAGCCAAGGTCGGGGTTCACCCCTCCACTTT. Protein sequence: CASSQGRGSPLHF.

The J gene is TRBJ1-5, the V gene TRBV6-1; 7 nucleotides match TRBD1. Trimming at V came to 2 bases and at J to 5 bases, leaving 12 bases not matched to a gene. The CDR3 sequence is 17 residues long. Germline values: CDR1 MNHNS, CDR2 SASEGT. CDR3 region: CASSEISSGRGYQPQHF. The CDR3 DNA reads TGTGCCAGCAGTGAAATCTCTTCCGGCAGGGGGTATCAGCCCCAGCATTTT.

The genes are TRBV2 and TRBJ1-5; D gene uncertain. Trimming removed 4 bases from V and 2 bases from J, with 6 bases in between. The CDR3 totals 13 residues. Germline loops: CDR1 SNHLY, CDR2 FYNNEI. The CDR3 protein is CASSGTGNQPQHF. CDR3 bases: TGTGCCAGCAGTGGTACAGGCAATCAGCCCCAGCATTTT. Complete variable domain (other parts from reference TRBV2 and TRBJ1-5): EPEVTQTPSHQVTQMGQEVILRCVPISNHLYFYWYRQILGQKVEFLVSFYNNEISEKSEIFDDQFSVERPDGSNFTLKIRSTKLEDSAMYFCASSGTGNQPQHFGDGTRLSIL.

The V call is TRBV27, the J call TRBJ2-1; 9 bases map to TRBD2. The CDR3 has 16 residues. Germline values: CDR1 MNHEY, CDR2 SMNVEV (reference sequence). Trimming at V came to 5 bases and at J to 4 bases, leaving 9 bases not matched to a gene. CDR3 region: CASSGPGLAYYNEQFF. The CDR3 nucleotides are TGTGCCAGCAGTGGGCCGGGACTAGCTTATTACAATGAGCAGTTCTTC.

This chain links TRBV12-5 with TRBJ1-1; D is unresolved. Trimming removed 6 bases from V and 4 bases from J, with 12 bases in between. The CDR3 runs to 13 residues. Per germline, CDR1 LGHNT and CDR2 FRNRAP. CDR3 residues: CASGLFGLTEAFF. The CDR3 DNA is TGTGCTAGTGGCCTGTTTGGGCTCACTGAAGCTTTCTTT. Looking up the rest from reference TRBV12-5 and TRBJ1-1 gives the full variable domain: DARVTQTPRHKVTEMGQEVTMRCQPILGHNTVFWYRQTMMQGLELLAYFRNRAPLDDSGMPKDRFSAEMPDATLATLKIQPSEPRDSAVYFCASGLFGLTEAFFGQGTRLTVV.

This chain uses TRBV5-6 with TRBJ1-3; no definite D call. Trimming removed 0 bases from V and 0 bases from J, with 7 bases in between. Germline V gene lookup returns CDR1 SGHDT and CDR2 YYEEEE. The CDR3 totals 15 residues. The CDR3 is CASSLDWSSGNTIYF. In nucleotides, the CDR3 is TGTGCCAGCAGCTTGGACTGGAGCTCTGGAAACACCATATATTTT. The full variable domain, in which reference TRBV5-6 and TRBJ1-3 provide the parts outside the CDR3, is DAGVTQSPTHLIKTRGQQVTLRCSPKSGHDTVSWYQQALGQGPQFIFQYYEEEERQRGNFPDRFSGHQFPNYSSELNVNALLLGDSALYLCASSLDWSSGNTIYFGEGSWLTVV.

The chain employs TRBV5-5 and TRBJ2-1; tentatively, D is TRBD2 (6 bases). The ends were cut back, 6 bases at V and 6 bases at J, with 13 bases in the middle. Germline V gene lookup returns CDR1 SGHKS and CDR2 YYEKEE (reference sequence). The CDR3 length is 13 residues. The DNA for the CDR3 is TGTGCCAGCACTCAGATGGGGGGCAATGAGCAGTTCTTC. Translated, it gives CASTQMGGNEQFF. The full variable domain, in which reference TRBV5-5 and TRBJ2-1 provide the parts outside the CDR3, is DAGVTQSPTHLIKTRGQQVTLRCSPISGHKSVSWYQQVLGQGPQFIFQYYEKEERGRGNFPDRFSARQFPNYSSELNVNALLLGDSALYLCASTQMGGNEQFFGPGTRLTVL.

V usage is TRBV12-5 and J usage is TRBJ1-1, with D unclear. The CDR3 length is 15 residues. Germline assignment: CDR1 LGHNT and CDR2 FRNRAP. V lost 3 bases and J 1 base, leaving 12 bases between the germline ends. CDR3 in DNA: TGTGCTAGTGGTTTTTTTCTCCCGTCGAACACTGAAGCTTTCTTT. Translated: CASGFFLPSNTEAFF.

The rearrangement joins TRBV4-1 to TRBJ2-1; possible D gene TRBD2, 6 bases. The CDR3 is made up of 18 amino acids. Germline CDR1 MGHRA, CDR2 YSYEKL. The V gene lost 1 base and the J gene lost 3 bases, with 19 bases spanning the gap. The CDR3 DNA follows: TGCGCCAGCAGCCAAGTGGCGCCCCCGAGGACTATCTACAATGAGCAGTTCTTC. Its protein product is CASSQVAPPRTIYNEQFF.

The chain joins TRBV3-1 (or the pseudogene TRBV3-2) to TRBJ2-7; 7 nucleotides line up with TRBD2. Germline CDR1 LGHDT, CDR2 YNNKEL (reference sequence). The CDR3 spans 17 residues. The V gene end was trimmed by 1 base and the J gene end by 4 bases; junction bases not matched to a gene: 13. Here the CDR3 DNA reads TGTGCCAGCAGCCAAGGACTAGCCGTAAGCGGAATATACGAGCAGTACTTC. Protein: CASSQGLAVSGIYEQYF.

V is TRBV28 and J is TRBJ2-7; the match to TRBD2 covers 13 bases. This CDR3 is 15 amino acids long. Trimming took 6 bases from V and 4 from J; bases not matched to a gene: 6. CDR1 and CDR2 (germline): MDHEN, SYDVKM. In DNA form, the CDR3 reads TGTGCCAGCAGCATCCGGACTAGCGGGAGTTACGAGCAGTACTTC. This encodes CASSIRTSGSYEQYF.

This chain links TRBV7-2 with TRBJ1-5; 7 bases align to TRBD1. The CDR3 sequence is 14 residues long. V gave up 0 bases and J gave up 4 bases; unmatched junction bases: 0. The germline V gene encodes CDR1 SGHTA and CDR2 FQGNSA. The DNA for the CDR3 is TGTGCCAGCAGCTTAGCGGGACAGAATCAGCCCCAGCATTTT. Its translation: CASSLAGQNQPQHF.

The chain is built from TRBV7-9 and TRBJ2-5; 7 nucleotides line up with TRBD1. The CDR3 is 15 amino acids. With V trimmed by 3 bases and J by 4 bases, 8 bases remained unmatched. Germline V gives CDR1 SEHNR, CDR2 FQNEAQ (reference sequence). Written as DNA, the CDR3 is TGTGCCAGCAGCTTCCCCCAACAGGGGCCAGAGACCCAGTACTTC. Its protein product is CASSFPQQGPETQYF.